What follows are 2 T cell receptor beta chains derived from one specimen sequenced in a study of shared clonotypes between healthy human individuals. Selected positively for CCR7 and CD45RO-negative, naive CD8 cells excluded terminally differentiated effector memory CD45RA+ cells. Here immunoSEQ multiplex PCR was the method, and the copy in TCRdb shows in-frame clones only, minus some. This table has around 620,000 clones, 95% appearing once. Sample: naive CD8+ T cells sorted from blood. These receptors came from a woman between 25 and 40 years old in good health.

The CDR3 sequence is CASSLRDRSTEAFF. The CDR3 DNA sequence: TGTGCCAGCAGTCTCCGGGACAGGTCCACTGAAGCTTTCTTT. The J gene is TRBJ1-1, the V gene TRBV28, with 8 bases that match TRBD1. The CDR3 contains 14 residues. Trimming cost V 5 bases and J 4 bases; bases outside gene matches: 6. Germline assignment: CDR1 MDHEN and CDR2 SYDVKM.

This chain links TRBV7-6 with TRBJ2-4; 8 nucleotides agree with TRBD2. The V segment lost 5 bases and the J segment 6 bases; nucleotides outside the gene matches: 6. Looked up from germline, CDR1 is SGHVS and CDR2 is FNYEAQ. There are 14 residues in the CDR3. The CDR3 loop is CASSTGLERNIQYF. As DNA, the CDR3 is TGTGCCAGCAGCACGGGACTAGAGCGAAACATTCAGTACTTC.